These 6 T cell receptor beta chains came from one sample sequenced in a study of beta chain features in type 1 diabetes. Sequencing targeted expressed TCRB transcripts, as all isolated RNA had been reverse transcribed. Sequencing was performed with immunoSEQ multiplex PCR; in TCRdb, only in-frame clones are kept and a portion is missing. The profile shows about 44,000 clones, 51% of them singletons. Sequences were obtained from Tregs from blood. Receptors originate from a woman aged 18-35 years in good health.

The CDR3 loop reads CATSRDSFLGANVLTF. In DNA, the CDR3 is TGTGCCACCAGCAGAGATTCCTTTCTGGGGGCCAACGTCCTGACTTTC. This chain uses TRBV15 with TRBJ2-6; D is ambiguous. This CDR3 is 16 amino acids long. Trimming pared 0 bases from V and 4 bases from J, leaving 10 bases between. The V gene's germline CDR1 is LNHNV and CDR2 YYDKDF (reference sequence).

This clone was seen only a few times. V usage is TRBV7-2 and J usage is TRBJ2-1, with TRBD2 matching 10 bases. Germline assignment: CDR1 SGHTA and CDR2 FQGNSA. The CDR3 runs 15 residues. The ends lost 5 bases at V and 6 bases at J; junction bases unmatched: 7. Here the CDR3 reads CASSPHLAGVNEQFF. In nucleotides, the CDR3 is TGTGCCAGCAGCCCTCATCTAGCGGGAGTCAATGAGCAGTTCTTC.

The chain couples TRBV7-3 to TRBJ2-1; D is uncertain. CDR3 length: 13 residues. CDR1 is SGHTA and CDR2 is FQGTGA in the germline V gene. Trimming left V 8 bases short and J 6 bases short, with 14 bases between. CDR3 sequence reads: CASRPPSGNEQFF. For the CDR3, the DNA is TGTGCCAGCCGGCCTCCCTCAGGCAATGAGCAGTTCTTC. Drawing the rest from reference TRBV7-3 and TRBJ2-1, the complete variable domain is GAGVSQTPSNKVTEKGKYVELRCDPISGHTALYWYRQSLGQGPEFLIYFQGTGAADDSGLPNDRFFAVRPEGSVSTLKIQRTERGDSAVYLCASRPPSGNEQFFGPGTRLTVL.

V and J are TRBV19 and TRBJ1-2, with D tentatively TRBD1 (6 bases). The V gene's germline CDR1 is LNHDA and CDR2 SQIVND (reference sequence). This CDR3 spans 14 amino acids. Trimming shortened V by 3 bases and J by 6 bases, and 14 bases separated the two germline ends. CDR3 residues: CASSMVGAMDGYTF. The DNA of the CDR3 is TGTGCCAGTAGTATGGTGGGGGCAATGGATGGCTACACCTTC.

This clone showed up just a few times. This rearrangement joins TRBV29-1 to TRBJ1-6; TRBD1 agrees at 8 bases. After removal of 6 bases from V and 8 bases from J, the junction contained 12 bases not matched to a gene. The CDR3 length is 15 residues. The germline V gene has CDR1 SQVTM and CDR2 ANQGSEA. CDR3 amino acids: CSVQSRTGTDSPLHF. CDR3 DNA: TGCAGCGTCCAATCCCGGACAGGGACGGATTCACCCCTCCACTTT.

The rearrangement uses TRBV30 and TRBJ2-1; 12 bases are a match to TRBD2. The germline V gene encodes CDR1 GTSNPN and CDR2 SVGIG (reference sequence). The length of the CDR3 is 17 residues. Trimming at V came to 0 bases and at J to 9 bases, leaving 12 bases not matched to a gene. The CDR3 here is CAWSVRGLAGGKGEQFF. CDR3 DNA: TGTGCCTGGAGTGTAAGGGGGCTAGCGGGGGGGAAGGGTGAGCAGTTCTTC.